This TCR beta chain stems from a study of response to subunit inactivated influenza vaccine. Study-wide points: The authors suggested that few new T cells are recruited per seasonal influenza vaccination.

In this sample, this clonotype turned up many times. Its antigen is unknown. The CDR3 consists of 11 residues. Germline loops: CDR1 MNHEY, CDR2 SVGEGT. Deletions cut 6 bases from V and 5 bases from J, with 7 bases between. TCRdb independently ran MiXCR on the RT-PCR reads; one entry per CDR3 protein. The sample contains about 520,000 distinct CDR3 sequences, approximately 6.9% of which appear only once. This material consisted of PBMCs from blood, taken roughly 24 months after vaccination. The rearrangement links TRBV6-2 or TRBV6-3 to TRBJ2-5; no reliable D call. This clonotype originated in a man aged 50 to 75 who received an inactivated influenza vaccine. The DNA of the CDR3 is TGTGCCAGCAGGGATCAGGAGACCCAGTACTTC. It is translated as CASRDQETQYF.